This T cell receptor beta chain was profiled in a study of control samples from healthy donors and cancer patients. The CDR3 is made up of 12 amino acids. The germline V and J ends were trimmed by 4 bases and 6 bases, with 9 bases remaining between them. Some clones are missing from TCRdb's copy, which holds only in-frame ones; the method was immunoSEQ multiplex PCR. The table records 130,000 to 150,000 clones, around 94% of them present only once. Material for sequencing was PBMCs. The rearrangement links TRBV12-3 or TRBV12-4 to TRBJ1-1; D is unclear. This clonotype was obtained from a man aged 55 to 70 with colorectal cancer. This CDR3 is CASSSSGAEAFF. In DNA form, the CDR3 reads TGTGCCAGCAGTTCGAGTGGCGCTGAAGCTTTCTTT.